These 16 T cell receptor beta chains share one sample of origin, sequenced in a study of blood T cell repertoires in COVID-19. The assay was immunoSEQ multiplex PCR, and TCRdb's table has in-frame clones only and misses some. The profile covers around 110,000 clones, with around 83% appearing a single time and roughly 4% taken by the ten largest. The sequenced sample consisted of peripheral blood. All receptors come from a man in his sixties or seventies with acute or convalescent COVID-19.

The chain employs TRBV11-3 and TRBJ2-3; 8 bases fit TRBD1. This CDR3 has 14 residues. Unmatched junction bases numbered 2, after V lost 2 bases and J lost 4 bases. Germline CDR1 reads SGHNT; CDR2 reads YENEEA. The CDR3 sequence is CASSLHRGADTQYF. The CDR3 region has the DNA TGTGCCAGCAGCTTACACAGGGGGGCAGATACGCAGTATTTT.

The chain carries TRBV5-1 and TRBJ1-6, with D possibly matching TRBD1 (6 bases). Germline V lookup: CDR1 SGHRS, CDR2 YFSETQ. The CDR3 is made up of 14 amino acids. V lost 4 bases to trimming and J lost 5 bases, with 10 bases between them. The CDR3 nucleotides are TGCGCCAGCAGCCCTGGACAGAATAATTCACCCCTCCACTTT. Protein product: CASSPGQNNSPLHF.

The chain links TRBV19 to TRBJ1-1, with D maybe TRBD1 (6 bases). Between the trimmed V and J ends, which lost 6 bases and 1 base, there was a span of 12 bases. In germline, CDR1 is LNHDA, CDR2 SQIVND (reference sequence). The CDR3 has 14 amino acids. The chain's CDR3 is CASSPGQRNTEAFF. The CDR3 nucleotides are TGTGCCAGTAGCCCCGGACAGAGGAACACTGAAGCTTTCTTT.

This clone was detected only a few times. The gene calls are TRBV7-2 and TRBJ1-2, with D possibly matching TRBD1 (5 bases). The germline CDR1 and CDR2 sequences are SGHTA and FQGNSA. The CDR3 has 15 amino acids. V was clipped by 5 bases and J by 7 bases, with 20 bases between them. Written as DNA, the CDR3 is TGTGCCAGCAGCCCCATCGACAGCCTTGCTCTTGGCTACACCTTC. Protein sequence: CASSPIDSLALGYTF.

The rearrangement links TRBV9 to TRBJ2-3, with 10 bases identical to TRBD2. This CDR3 is built from 20 residues. J lost 4 bases, V lost 2 bases, and 19 bases had no gene match. Germline V CDR1 and CDR2: SGDLS, YYNGEE. CDR3 amino acids: CASSVSSSGGAGGRSDTQYF. DNA for the CDR3: TGTGCCAGCAGCGTCTCCTCCAGCGGGGGGGCCGGTGGGAGGTCAGATACGCAGTATTTT.

Here the CDR3 reads CASSPSGGTHYEQYF. CDR3 DNA sequence: TGTGCCAGCAGCCCGAGCGGGGGGACCCACTACGAGCAGTACTTC. The chain joins TRBV7-2 to TRBJ2-7; 9 nucleotides agree with TRBD2. The germline gives CDR1 SGHTA, CDR2 FQGNSA. The CDR3 totals 15 residues. V shed 5 bases, J shed 3 bases, and the junction held 8 bases outside the gene matches.

J is TRBJ2-2 and V is TRBV2, with D perhaps TRBD1 (5 bases). Between the trimmed V and J ends, which lost 6 bases and 4 bases, there was a span of 9 bases. This CDR3 is 13 amino acids long. The germline gives CDR1 SNHLY, CDR2 FYNNEI. The CDR3 nucleotides read TGTGCCAGCAGCCAGGGCCCCACCGGGGAGCTGTTTTTT. This gives the protein CASSQGPTGELFF.

V gene TRBV10-1 combines with J gene TRBJ2-3; TRBD2 matches 8 bases. The CDR3 contains 16 residues. CDR1 and CDR2 (germline): WNHNN, SYGVQD (reference sequence). The J segment lost 5 bases and the V segment lost 3 bases, leaving 10 bases of the junction unmatched. DNA of the CDR3: TGCGCCAGCAGTGACGGAGCGGGGGAGTCAGGAGATACGCAGTATTTT. Translation gives CASSDGAGESGDTQYF.

The gene calls are TRBV5-8 and TRBJ1-1; D not resolved. CDR3 length equals 13 residues. V was shortened by 1 base and J by 3 bases, with 7 bases between the two germline ends. Germline V gene lookup returns CDR1 SGHTS and CDR2 YDEGEE. The CDR3 region has the DNA TGTGCCAGCAGCTTGATGTGGCACACTGAAGCTTTCTTT. Its protein product is CASSLMWHTEAFF.

The V and J genes are TRBV7-2 and TRBJ1-2; D is perhaps TRBD1 (5 bases). The length of the CDR3 is 14 residues. Germline V gene data show CDR1 as SGHTA and CDR2 as FQGNSA. Trimming removed 4 bases from V and 2 bases from J, with 11 bases in between. This chain's CDR3 is CASSSRTKNYGYTF. DNA for the CDR3: TGTGCCAGCAGCTCCCGGACAAAAAACTATGGCTACACCTTC.

The V call is TRBV5-1, the J call TRBJ1-2; D perhaps matches TRBD1 (5 bases). The CDR3 consists of 16 residues. With 0 bases removed from V and 0 bases from J, the gap between germline ends came to 12 bases. CDR1 and CDR2 from the germline V gene are SGHRS and YFSETQ. This CDR3 is CASSLGGTSANYGYTF. For the CDR3, the DNA is TGCGCCAGCAGCTTGGGCGGGACCTCCGCTAACTATGGCTACACCTTC.

V usage is TRBV9 and J usage is TRBJ2-2; 12 bases are a match to TRBD2. Germline assignment: CDR1 SGDLS and CDR2 YYNGEE. The CDR3 is 16 amino acids. J was trimmed by 3 bases and V by 4 bases; bases with no gene match: 4. The CDR3 DNA follows: TGTGCCAGCAGCTCTAGCGGGGGGGCCGACACCGGGGAGCTGTTTTTT. Translated, it gives CASSSSGGADTGELFF.

This rearrangement joins TRBV10-3 to TRBJ1-1; D might be TRBD1 (5 bases). Germline V CDR1 and CDR2: ENHRY, SYGVKD. The CDR3 spans 14 residues. Trimming stripped 6 bases from V and 1 base from J, with 12 bases between. The CDR3 DNA is TGTGCCATCAGAGACAGTCAGGGGAACACTGAAGCTTTCTTT. Amino acids: CAIRDSQGNTEAFF.

This chain uses TRBV7-9 with TRBJ1-5, with D hard to call. V lost 1 base to trimming and J lost 10 bases, with 14 bases between them. Germline V gene data show CDR1 as SEHNR and CDR2 as FQNEAQ (reference sequence). This CDR3 contains 14 residues. CDR3 in amino acids: CASSLESASGPQHF. CDR3 bases: TGTGCCAGCAGCTTAGAAAGTGCCTCAGGCCCCCAGCATTTT.

The chain has TRBV7-6 and TRBJ1-2; D is unclear. CDR1 and CDR2 (germline): SGHVS, FNYEAQ. The V end lost 5 bases, the J end lost 4 bases, and 14 bases lay between the germline ends. The CDR3 is made up of 14 amino acids. CDR3 bases: TGTGCCAGCAGCCGAGTCGGGGAACCCTATGGCTACACCTTC. Amino acid sequence: CASSRVGEPYGYTF.

This rearrangement joins TRBV3-1 (or the pseudogene TRBV3-2) to TRBJ1-2; TRBD1 is a possible D gene (5 bases). V was trimmed by 0 bases and J by 6 bases, leaving 14 bases between them. Germline V gene lookup returns CDR1 LGHDT and CDR2 YNNKEL (reference sequence). CDR3 length: 15 residues. The CDR3 region has the DNA TGTGCCAGCAGCCAAGAAGATGGCAGGGTAAATGGCTACACCTTC. Protein sequence: CASSQEDGRVNGYTF.